The 5 T cell receptor beta chains listed next were all sequenced from one sample in a study of cytomegalovirus exposure and HLA in healthy donors. PCR amplification relied on 60 Vbeta primers (plus 13 Jbeta primers). Measured with immunoSEQ multiplex PCR; TCRdb has only the in-frame clones, and not every one. The table lists approximately 140,000 clones, 70% to 85% of them singletons. Sequencing was carried out using PBMCs. All receptors derive from a boy aged 2 to 9 in good health and CMV-seronegative.

The rearrangement uses TRBV19 and TRBJ2-7; 9 nucleotides agree with TRBD1. J was trimmed by 2 bases and V by 0 bases; bases with no gene match: 8. Germline CDR1 is LNHDA and CDR2 is SQIVND (reference sequence). This CDR3 has 17 amino acids. CDR3 nucleotides: TGTGCCAGTAGTATAGATCACCCCGGGACAGGGCCCTACGAGCAGTACTTC. This codes for CASSIDHPGTGPYEQYF. Full variable domain (rest looked up from reference TRBV19 and TRBJ2-7): DGGITQSPKYLFRKEGQNVTLSCEQNLNHDAMYWYRQDPGQGLRLIYYSQIVNDFQKGDIAEGYSVSREKKESFPLTVTSAQKNPTAFYLCASSIDHPGTGPYEQYFGPGTRLTVT.

The chain employs TRBV4-3 and TRBJ2-3, with a possible D match to TRBD1 (7 bases). This CDR3 is 19 amino acids long. Germline loops: CDR1 LGHNA, CDR2 YSLEER. V was pared by 0 bases and J by 2 bases, with 21 bases between. CDR3 loop: CASSQDIPRRDRYTDTQYF. The CDR3, as DNA: TGCGCCAGCAGCCAAGATATCCCTCGGAGGGACAGATACACAGATACGCAGTATTTT.

The chain combines TRBV12-5 with TRBJ1-1; D gene unclear. Deletions cut 8 bases from V and 0 bases from J, with 7 bases between. Germline CDR1 and CDR2: LGHNT and FRNRAP. The CDR3 contains 12 residues. The CDR3 loop is CASRLLNTEAFF. CDR3 bases: TGTGCTAGTCGACTTCTGAACACTGAAGCTTTCTTT.

The chain uses TRBV10-1 and TRBJ2-3; D perhaps matches TRBD2 (6 bases). The V end lost 0 bases, the J end lost 6 bases, and 10 bases lay between the germline ends. This CDR3 is 14 amino acids long. Germline-derived CDR1 and CDR2 are WNHNN and SYGVQD (reference sequence). CDR3 protein: CASSESSGEDTQYF. The CDR3 DNA reads TGCGCCAGCAGTGAGTCCTCGGGGGAGGATACGCAGTATTTT.

This clone showed up just a few times. This rearrangement joins TRBV4-3 to TRBJ2-5; 7 bases are a match to TRBD2. V lost 0 bases, J lost 5 bases, and 9 bases stayed unmatched. Germline assignment: CDR1 LGHNA and CDR2 YSLEER. The CDR3 consists of 16 residues. As DNA, the CDR3 is TGCGCCAGCAGCCAAGATGACAGCCGGCGGGGGGAGACCCAGTACTTC. Its protein product is CASSQDDSRRGETQYF.